This TCR beta chain was retrieved from a study of T cell changes during pregnancy in multiple sclerosis. The data were produced by immunoSEQ multiplex PCR, yet TCRdb's version contains in-frame clones alone and is incomplete. The sample lists 20,000 to 25,000 clones, approximately 81% seen once, with 7.6% in the top ten. The CDR3 contains 14 residues. Germline values: CDR1 LGHNA, CDR2 YSLEER. The V and J ends lost 4 bases and 3 bases respectively, with 13 bases between them. Sequencing was performed on CD8+ T cells from peripheral blood mononuclear cells, taken before pregnancy. The TCR originated in a female donor with multiple sclerosis, enrolled in a pregnancy study. The V gene is TRBV4-3, the J gene TRBJ2-7; D not certain. CDR3 coding DNA: TGCGCCAGCAGCCGGCGCGAAGGAGACTACGAGCAGTACTTC. Its protein is CASSRREGDYEQYF.